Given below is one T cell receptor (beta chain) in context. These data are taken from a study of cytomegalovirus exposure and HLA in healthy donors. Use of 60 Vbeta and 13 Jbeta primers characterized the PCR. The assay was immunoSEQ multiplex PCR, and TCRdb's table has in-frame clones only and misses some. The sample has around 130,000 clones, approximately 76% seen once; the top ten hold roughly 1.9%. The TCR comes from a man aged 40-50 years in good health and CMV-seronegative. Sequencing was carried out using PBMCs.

CDR3 bases: TGTGCCAGTAGTATGCTCTACCAGCGGGAGGGCTCCTCCTCTTACGAGCAGTACTTC. As protein: CASSMLYQREGSSSYEQYF. V gene TRBV19 combines with J gene TRBJ2-7, with 10 bases lining up with TRBD2. With 3 bases clipped from V and 4 bases from J, the junction kept 18 bases outside the gene matches. CDR1 and CDR2 from the germline V gene are LNHDA and SQIVND (reference sequence). The CDR3 loop spans 19 amino acids.